Below are 11 T cell receptor beta chains sequenced from a single sample in a study of a mutant IDH1 vaccine in newly diagnosed glioma. The protocol was immunoSEQ multiplex PCR, while the TCRdb copy is restricted to in-frame clones and leaves out a portion. The sample contains some 120,000 clones, around 77% of which appear only once. Their target antigens are unknown. Regarding time point: week 11, during vaccination. Alongside topical imiquimod, each dose of vaccine comprised 300 ug of mutant IDH1 20-mer peptide. The input for sequencing was PBMCs, taken from a glioma patient whose treatment included an IDH1 peptide vaccine. These receptor sequences come from a man aged 35 to 55 with glioma.

This chain connects TRBV19 to TRBJ1-2; 8 bases agree with TRBD1. Germline-derived CDR1 and CDR2 are LNHDA and SQIVND (reference sequence). V trimming: 10 bases; J trimming: 7 bases; junction bases outside the gene matches: 14. The CDR3 has 14 amino acids. The CDR3 region has the DNA TGTGCCACTTTCGCGCGGGACAGGAAACTTGGCTACACCTTC. Translation gives CATFARDRKLGYTF.

The rearrangement uses TRBV28 and TRBJ2-5; TRBD2 matches 12 bases. Germline V gene sequence: CDR1 MDHEN, CDR2 SYDVKM. This CDR3 has 15 amino acids. Germline trimming cut 7 bases from V and 2 bases from J; bases unmatched to any gene: 5. The CDR3 region is CASILAGGNQETQYF. The CDR3 bases are TGTGCCAGCATACTAGCGGGGGGAAATCAAGAGACCCAGTACTTC.

The chain uses TRBV19 and TRBJ1-5, with TRBD1 as a possible D gene (5 bases). The CDR3 is 15 amino acids. Trimming stripped 3 bases from V and 0 bases from J, with 9 bases between. Germline V gene sequence: CDR1 LNHDA, CDR2 SQIVND (reference sequence). The CDR3 here is CASSMGQVSNQPQHF. The CDR3 nucleotides read TGTGCCAGTAGTATGGGGCAGGTTAGCAATCAGCCCCAGCATTTT.

CDR3 region: CASSLVAGVNEQFF. The CDR3 DNA sequence: TGTGCCAGCAGTTTGGTTGCGGGAGTTAATGAGCAGTTCTTC. The chain joins TRBV27 to TRBJ2-1; 7 bases are shared with TRBD2. V was clipped by 3 bases and J by 7 bases; unmatched bases: 6. CDR1 MNHEY and CDR2 SMNVEV come from the germline V gene (reference sequence). The length of the CDR3 is 14 residues.

A few counts support this clone. This chain links TRBV29-1 with TRBJ2-1, with D possibly TRBD2 on 5 matching bases. This CDR3 spans 16 amino acids. V was cut by 3 bases and J by 8 bases, with 23 bases left in between. CDR1 and CDR2 from the germline V gene are SQVTM and ANQGSEA. CDR3 nucleotides: TGCAGCGTTGAGACCCCCACGCAAGCGGTAAGAGATGAGCAGTTCTTC. This sequence encodes CSVETPTQAVRDEQFF.

This rearrangement joins TRBV7-9 to TRBJ2-3, with TRBD1 matching over 7 bases. The CDR3 runs 14 residues. The V segment lost 5 bases and the J segment 1 base; nucleotides outside the gene matches: 3. From germline, CDR1 is SEHNR and CDR2 FQNEAQ (reference sequence). The CDR3 bases are TGTGCCAGCAGCCAAGGACAGGGCACAGATACGCAGTATTTT. Protein: CASSQGQGTDTQYF.

CDR3 loop: CASSLRSRTDTQYF. CDR3 nucleotide sequence: TGTGCCAGCAGTTTGAGAAGTCGCACAGATACGCAGTATTTT. The chain has TRBV27 and TRBJ2-3; unclear D gene. V was pared by 3 bases and J by 1 base, with 8 bases between. Germline CDR1 reads MNHEY; CDR2 reads SMNVEV (reference sequence). The CDR3 has 14 residues.

The rearrangement links TRBV7-2 to TRBJ2-3; a possible D gene is TRBD1 (6 bases). V lost 4 bases and J lost 3, with 11 bases in between. Germline CDR1 SGHTA, CDR2 FQGNSA. CDR3 length: 14 residues. CDR3 protein: CASSSTGTTDTQYF. The CDR3 DNA sequence: TGTGCCAGCAGCTCGACAGGTACTACAGATACGCAGTATTTT.

This clone appeared a few times. V and J are TRBV18 and TRBJ1-2; D call uncertain. V lost 3 bases and J lost 4, with 12 bases in between. CDR3 length equals 14 residues. The germline V gene has CDR1 KGHSH and CDR2 LQKENI. CDR3 nucleotide sequence: TGTGCCAGCTCACCCGGCGCCGGGCCCTATGGCTACACCTTC. The encoded protein is CASSPGAGPYGYTF.

This chain joins TRBV2 and TRBJ1-2; D gene unclear. V lost 6 bases, J lost 2 bases, and 7 bases lay in between. Germline V gene data show CDR1 as SNHLY and CDR2 as FYNNEI. The CDR3 is 12 residues long. CDR3 DNA: TGTGCCAGCAGCCAGGAGAACTATGGCTACACCTTC. Amino acid sequence: CASSQENYGYTF.

This clone appeared a single time. The J gene is TRBJ2-6, the V gene TRBV25-1; D might be TRBD1 (6 bases). CDR1 MGHDK and CDR2 SYGVNS come from the germline V gene. The CDR3 has 16 amino acids. V lost 4 bases, J lost 2 bases, and 12 bases lay in between. The CDR3 nucleotides read TGTGCCAGCAGTGCCCAGGGGAGTGCTGGGGCCAACGTCCTGACTTTC. It translates to CASSAQGSAGANVLTF.